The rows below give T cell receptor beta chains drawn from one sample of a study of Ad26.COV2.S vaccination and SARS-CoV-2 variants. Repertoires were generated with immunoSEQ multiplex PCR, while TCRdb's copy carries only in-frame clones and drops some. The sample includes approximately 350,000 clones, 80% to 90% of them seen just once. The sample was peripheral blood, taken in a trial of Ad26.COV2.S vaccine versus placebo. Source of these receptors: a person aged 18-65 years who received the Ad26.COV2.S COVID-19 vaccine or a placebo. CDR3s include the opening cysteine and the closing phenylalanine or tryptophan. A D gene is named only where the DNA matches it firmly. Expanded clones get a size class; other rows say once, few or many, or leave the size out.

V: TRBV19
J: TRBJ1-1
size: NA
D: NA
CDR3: CASSIKGPGNTEAFF
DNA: TGTGCCAGTAGTATAAAAGGCCCGGGGAACACTGAAGCTTTCTTT

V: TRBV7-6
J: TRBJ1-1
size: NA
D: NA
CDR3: CASSPWDTDMNTEAFF
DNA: TGTGCCAGCAGCCCATGGGACACGGATATGAACACTGAAGCTTTCTTT

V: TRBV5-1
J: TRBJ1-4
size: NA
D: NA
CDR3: CASSSQAPPNEKLFF
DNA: TGCGCCAGCAGCTCACAGGCGCCTCCGAATGAAAAACTGTTTTTT

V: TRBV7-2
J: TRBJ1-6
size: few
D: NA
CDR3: CASSLSPRNSPLHF
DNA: TGTGCCAGCAGCTTATCCCCGCGTAATTCACCCCTCCACTTT

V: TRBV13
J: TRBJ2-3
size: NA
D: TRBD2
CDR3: CASSLVVGGDLSTDTQYF
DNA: TGTGCCAGCAGCTTAGTAGTCGGGGGGGACCTTAGCACAGATACGCAGTATTTT

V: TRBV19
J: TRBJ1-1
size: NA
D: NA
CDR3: CASSIPLRGADTEAFF
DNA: TGTGCCAGTAGTATTCCCCTCAGGGGTGCGGACACTGAAGCTTTCTTT

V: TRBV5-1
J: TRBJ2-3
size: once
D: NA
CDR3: CASSLQVGTDTQYF
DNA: TGCGCCAGCAGCTTGCAGGTGGGCACAGATACGCAGTATTTT

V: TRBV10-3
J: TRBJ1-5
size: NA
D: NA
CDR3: CAISESRGSPQHF
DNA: TGTGCCATCAGTGAGTCGAGGGGCAGTCCCCAGCATTTT

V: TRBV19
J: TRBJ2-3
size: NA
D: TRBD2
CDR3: CASSIEWASGGPAQYF
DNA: TGTGCCAGTAGTATAGAGTGGGCTAGCGGGGGCCCGGCGCAGTATTTT

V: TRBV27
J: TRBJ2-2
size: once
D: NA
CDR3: CASSLSLAELNTGELFF
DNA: TGTGCCAGCAGTTTATCGTTGGCAGAGTTGAACACCGGGGAGCTGTTTTTT

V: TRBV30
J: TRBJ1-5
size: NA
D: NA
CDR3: CAWAAGRDQPQHF
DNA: TGTGCCTGGGCAGCGGGCAGGGATCAGCCCCAGCATTTT

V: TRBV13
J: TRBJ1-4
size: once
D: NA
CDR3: CASSLGQTTNEKLFF
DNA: TGTGCCAGCAGCTTAGGGCAGACAACTAATGAAAAACTGTTTTTT

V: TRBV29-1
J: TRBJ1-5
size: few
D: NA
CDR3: CSAAIREDQPQHF
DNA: TGCAGCGCGGCTATAAGGGAAGATCAGCCCCAGCATTTT

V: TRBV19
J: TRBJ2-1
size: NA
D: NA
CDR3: CASSIGEFSEQFF
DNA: TGTGCCAGTAGCATTGGCGAGTTCAGTGAGCAGTTCTTC

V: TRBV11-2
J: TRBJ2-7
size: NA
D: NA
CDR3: CASSLSDDTYEQYF
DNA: TGTGCCAGCAGCTTATCGGACGACACCTACGAGCAGTACTTC

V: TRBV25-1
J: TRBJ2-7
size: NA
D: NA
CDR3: CASSESPGEQYF
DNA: TGTGCCAGCAGTGAATCCCCCGGCGAGCAGTACTTC

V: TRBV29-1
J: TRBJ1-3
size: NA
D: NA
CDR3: CSVEATPGNTIYF
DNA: TGCAGCGTTGAGGCAACCCCCGGAAACACCATATATTTT

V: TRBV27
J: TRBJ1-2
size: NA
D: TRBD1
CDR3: CASSLWGQLNYGYTF
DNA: TGTGCCAGCAGTTTATGGGGACAGTTAAACTATGGCTACACCTTC

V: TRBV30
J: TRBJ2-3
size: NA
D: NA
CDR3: CAWTPLGSVAATQYF
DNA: TGTGCCTGGACCCCCTTGGGGTCGGTGGCCGCTACGCAGTATTTT

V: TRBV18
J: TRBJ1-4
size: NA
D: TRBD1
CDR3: CASSPGQGIRGEKLFF
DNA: TGTGCCAGCTCACCGGGACAGGGGATCAGAGGAGAAAAACTGTTTTTT

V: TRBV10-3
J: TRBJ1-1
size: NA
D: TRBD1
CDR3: CAIMKTGTGGSEGNTEAFF
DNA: TGTGCCATCATGAAAACCGGGACAGGGGGCTCAGAAGGAAACACTGAAGCTTTCTTT

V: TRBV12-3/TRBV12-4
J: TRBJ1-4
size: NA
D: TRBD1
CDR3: CASSLDRNEKLFF
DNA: TGTGCCAGCAGTTTGGACAGGAATGAAAAACTGTTTTTT

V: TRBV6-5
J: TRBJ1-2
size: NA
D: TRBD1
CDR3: CASNQGTVYGYTF
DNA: TGTGCCAGCAACCAAGGGACAGTCTATGGCTACACCTTC

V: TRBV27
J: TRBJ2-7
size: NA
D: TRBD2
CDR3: CASSFMRETSSFHEQYF
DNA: TGTGCCAGCAGTTTTATGAGGGAGACTAGCTCGTTCCACGAGCAGTACTTC

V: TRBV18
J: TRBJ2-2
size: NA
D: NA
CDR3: CASSPHPNTGELFF
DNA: TGTGCCAGCTCACCACACCCGAACACCGGGGAGCTGTTTTTT

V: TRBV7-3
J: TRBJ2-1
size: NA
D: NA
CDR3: CASSLAGALYNEQFF
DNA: TGTGCCAGCAGCTTAGCGGGGGCCCTTTACAATGAGCAGTTCTTC

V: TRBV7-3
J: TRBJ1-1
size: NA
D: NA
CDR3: CASSLYPGAEGTEAFF
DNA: TGTGCCAGCAGCTTATATCCAGGGGCGGAAGGCACTGAAGCTTTCTTT

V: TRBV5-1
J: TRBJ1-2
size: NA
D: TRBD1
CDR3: CASSAADRGQYGYTF
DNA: TGCGCCAGCAGCGCCGCTGACAGGGGGCAATATGGCTACACCTTC

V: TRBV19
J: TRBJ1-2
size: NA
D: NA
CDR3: CASSPDSYGYTF
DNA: TGTGCCAGTAGTCCAGATAGCTATGGCTACACCTTC

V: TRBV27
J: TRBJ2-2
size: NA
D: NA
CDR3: CASSLTSTGELFF
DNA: TGTGCCAGCAGTTTGACATCAACCGGGGAGCTGTTTTTT

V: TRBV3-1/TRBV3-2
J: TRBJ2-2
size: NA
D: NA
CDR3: CASSQGGGITGELFF
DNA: TGTGCCAGCAGCCAAGGAGGGGGGATTACCGGGGAGCTGTTTTTT

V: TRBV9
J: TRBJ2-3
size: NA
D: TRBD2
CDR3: CASSVGTSGADTQYF
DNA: TGTGCCAGCAGCGTAGGGACTAGCGGCGCGGATACGCAGTATTTT

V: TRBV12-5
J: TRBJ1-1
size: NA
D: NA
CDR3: CASGFTPEAFF
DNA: TGTGCTAGTGGTTTCACGCCCGAAGCTTTCTTT

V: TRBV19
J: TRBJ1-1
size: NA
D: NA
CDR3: CASSPRTNTEAFF
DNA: TGTGCCAGTAGTCCGCGGACGAACACTGAAGCTTTCTTT

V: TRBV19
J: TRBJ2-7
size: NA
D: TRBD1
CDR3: CASSPLVGQEYEQYF
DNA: TGTGCCAGTAGTCCCTTGGTAGGACAGGAATACGAGCAGTACTTC

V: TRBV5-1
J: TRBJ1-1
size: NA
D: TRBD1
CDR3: CASSPPMDRQAFF
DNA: TGCGCCAGCAGCCCACCAATGGACAGGCAAGCTTTCTTT

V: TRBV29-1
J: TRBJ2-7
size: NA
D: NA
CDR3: CSVDANYEQYF
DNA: TGCAGCGTTGATGCCAACTACGAGCAGTACTTC

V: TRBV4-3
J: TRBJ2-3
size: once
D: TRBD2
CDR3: CASSPLAVNPDTQYF
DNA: TGCGCCAGCAGCCCACTAGCGGTTAATCCAGATACGCAGTATTTT

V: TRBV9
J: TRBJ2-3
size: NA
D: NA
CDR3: CASSVPGDTQYF
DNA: TGTGCCAGCAGCGTCCCAGGGGATACGCAGTATTTT

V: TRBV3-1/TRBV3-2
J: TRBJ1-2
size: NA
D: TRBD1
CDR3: CASSQQLLDRANYGYTF
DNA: TGTGCCAGCAGCCAACAACTCCTGGACAGGGCTAACTATGGCTACACCTTC

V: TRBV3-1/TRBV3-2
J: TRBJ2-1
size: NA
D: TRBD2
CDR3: CASSQGLAGGTDEQFF
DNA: TGTGCCAGCAGCCAAGGTTTAGCGGGGGGGACGGATGAGCAGTTCTTC

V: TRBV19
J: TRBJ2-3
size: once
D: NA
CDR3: CASNSKGHQYF
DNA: TGTGCCAGTAATTCGAAGGGACACCAGTATTTT

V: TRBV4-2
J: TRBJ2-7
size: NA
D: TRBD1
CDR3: CASSTGTGGIYEQYF
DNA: TGTGCCAGCAGCACCGGGACAGGGGGCATCTACGAGCAGTACTTC

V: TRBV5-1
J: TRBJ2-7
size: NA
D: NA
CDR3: CASSLDSPPSYEQYF
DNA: TGCGCCAGCAGCTTGGACAGTCCCCCTTCCTACGAGCAGTACTTC

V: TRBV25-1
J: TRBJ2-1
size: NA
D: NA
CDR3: CASSRDRDEQFF
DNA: TGTGCCAGCTCCCGAGACCGGGATGAGCAGTTCTTC

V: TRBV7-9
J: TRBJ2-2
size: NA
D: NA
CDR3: CASSSPAGELFF
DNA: TGTGCCAGCAGCTCACCGGCCGGGGAGCTGTTTTTT

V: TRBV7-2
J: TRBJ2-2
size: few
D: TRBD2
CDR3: CASSLGLAGGTGELFF
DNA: TGTGCCAGCAGCTTAGGACTAGCGGGGGGGACCGGGGAGCTGTTTTTT

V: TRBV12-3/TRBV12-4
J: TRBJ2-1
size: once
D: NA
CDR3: CACRVGVGEQFF
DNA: TGTGCCTGTCGGGTAGGGGTTGGGGAGCAGTTCTTC